This entry is about one T cell receptor beta chain. Its antigen is not identified. This record comes from a study of T cells expressing NK-cell markers. Study overall: Underlying the TCR beta repertoires were sorted CD3+CD56+NKG2C+, CD3+CD56+NKG2C- and CD3+CD56-NKG2C+ T cells. One of eight sequenced donors was HCMV-seronegative; the other seven were seropositive.

CDR1 and CDR2 (germline): SGHTA, FQGNSA. The CDR3 extends over 14 amino acids. Study-level findings and limits: Among several donors, these clonotypes also ranked first in the CD3+CD56-NKG2C+ fraction. HCMV specificity of the expanded NKG2C+ T cell clones was not established.

With the 5' RACE reads reprocessed, TCRdb shows one record per CDR3 protein and no DNA. Its table lists fewer than 300,000 distinct CDR3 sequences. The sequencing sample was made of blood T cells: a sorted CD56 or NKG2C T cell subset, CD4+ or CD8+ T cells, or bulk PBMC T cells (not recorded which). The chain carries TRBV7-2 and TRBJ2-5; the D gene TCRdb calls, TRBD1, cannot be checked with no DNA. The sequence was collected from a woman aged 18 to 75 in good health. The CDR3 region is CASSKNRVAETQYF.